This T cell receptor beta chain is from a study of blood T cell repertoires in COVID-19. The cohort comprised adults aged roughly 18 to 100 years residing in about two dozen US areas. No more than 2 weeks before study entry, exposed participants had met a case of COVID-19. Source study methods: Nucleated cell number was recorded as an estimate derived from reference gene primer amplification. The protocol was immunoSEQ multiplex PCR, while the TCRdb copy is restricted to in-frame clones and leaves out a portion. V and J calls and clone size are given by that table; D and trimming were obtained from the DNA. The sample has a few hundred thousand clones; roughly nine tenths are singletons. V lost 4 bases, J lost 5 bases, and 11 bases stayed unmatched. CDR1 is SGHVS and CDR2 is FNYEAQ in the germline V gene. CDR3 length: 17 residues.

Input material: PBMCs or T cells enriched from blood (not recorded which). The rearrangement uses TRBV7-6 and TRBJ1-6; TRBD1 matches at 7 bases. The TCR sequence derives from a woman between 45 and 65 years old who had been exposed to COVID-19. CDR3 sequence: CASSSIAGGLHNSPLHF. The CDR3 region has the DNA TGTGCCAGCAGCTCGATTGCAGGGGGTCTCCATAATTCACCCCTCCACTTT.